The sequence of this T cell receptor beta chain was determined in a study of CD8+ T cells in alopecia areata. Study findings and constraints: Resident alphabeta T cells of normal skin are also sequenced in scalp samples.

The V and J ends lost 6 bases and 4 bases, in that order; junction bases with no gene match: 5. This CDR3 is 12 amino acids long. Germline CDR1 SQVTM, CDR2 ANQGSEA. PBMCs, the starting material, were the source of sorted CD4+ and CD8+ T cells. RNA, once extracted, was reverse transcribed into cDNA for use as the sequencing template. The table came from immunoSEQ multiplex PCR; TCRdb's copy has only in-frame clones and leaves some out. This sample yields a few hundred thousand clones, of which about 56% are seen a single time; under 5% belongs to the top ten. As concerns this clone: Its matching antigen is unknown.

The chain carries TRBV29-1 and TRBJ2-5; 7 positions match TRBD1. This TCR derives from a human donor in good health. Sequenced material: CD8+ T cells sorted from blood. The DNA for the CDR3 is TGCAGCGTCTCGACAGGGAGAGAGACCCAGTACTTC. It yields the protein CSVSTGRETQYF. Full variable domain (remainder filled in from reference TRBV29-1 and TRBJ2-5): SAVISQKPSRDICQRGTSLTIQCQVDSQVTMMFWYRQQPGQSLTLIATANQGSEATYESGFVIDKFPISRPNLTFSTLTVSNMSPEDSSIYLCSVSTGRETQYFGPGTRLLVL.